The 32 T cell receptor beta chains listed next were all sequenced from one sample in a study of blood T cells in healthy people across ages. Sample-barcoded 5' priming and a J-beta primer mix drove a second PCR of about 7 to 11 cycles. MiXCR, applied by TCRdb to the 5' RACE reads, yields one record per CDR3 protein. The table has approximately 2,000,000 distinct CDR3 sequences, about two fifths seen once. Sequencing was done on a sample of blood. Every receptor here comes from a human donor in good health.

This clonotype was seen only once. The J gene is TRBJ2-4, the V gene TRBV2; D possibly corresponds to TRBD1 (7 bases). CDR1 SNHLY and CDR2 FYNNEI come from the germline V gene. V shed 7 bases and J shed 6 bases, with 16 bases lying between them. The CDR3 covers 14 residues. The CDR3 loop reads CASKGGAGRNIQYF. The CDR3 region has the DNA TGTGCCAGCAAAGGGGGCGCGGGGAGAAACATTCAGTACTTC.

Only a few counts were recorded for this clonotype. This chain's CDR3 is CASSKAPADIQYF. The CDR3 bases are TGCGCCAGCAGCAAGGCCCCGGCGGACATTCAGTACTTC. The J gene is TRBJ2-4, the V gene TRBV5-1; D not resolved. Trimming shortened V by 4 bases and J by 8 bases, and 13 bases separated the two germline ends. CDR1 is SGHRS and CDR2 is YFSETQ in the germline V gene. The CDR3 runs 13 residues.

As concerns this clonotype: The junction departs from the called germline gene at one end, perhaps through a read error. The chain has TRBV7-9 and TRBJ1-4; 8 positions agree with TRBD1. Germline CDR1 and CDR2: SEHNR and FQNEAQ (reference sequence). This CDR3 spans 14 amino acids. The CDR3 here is CAGSPGQGREKLFF. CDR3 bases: TGTGCCGGCAGCCCCGGACAGGGTCGCGAAAAACTGTTTTTT. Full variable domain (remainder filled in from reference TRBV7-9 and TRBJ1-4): DTGVSQNPRHKITKRGQNVTFRCDPISEHNRLYWYRQTLGQGPEFLTYFQNEAQLEKSRLLSDRFSAERPKGSFSTLEIQRTEQGDSAMYLCAGSPGQGREKLFFGSGTQLSVL.

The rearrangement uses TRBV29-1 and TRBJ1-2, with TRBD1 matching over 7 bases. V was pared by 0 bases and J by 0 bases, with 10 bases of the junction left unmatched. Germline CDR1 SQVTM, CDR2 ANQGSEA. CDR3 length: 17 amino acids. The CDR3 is CSVEDLAGQRTNYGYTF. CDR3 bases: TGCAGCGTTGAAGATTTGGCGGGACAGCGAACTAACTATGGCTACACCTTC.

In DNA form, the CDR3 reads TGTGCCACCAGTGAGGGGGGCCCCTACGAGCAGTACTTC. Encoded protein: CATSEGGPYEQYF. The J gene is TRBJ2-7, the V gene TRBV24-1; the D gene could be TRBD1 or TRBD2 (6 bases each). The CDR3 totals 13 residues. Per germline, CDR1 KGHDR and CDR2 SFDVKD. Trimming pared 4 bases from V and 2 bases from J, leaving 8 bases between.

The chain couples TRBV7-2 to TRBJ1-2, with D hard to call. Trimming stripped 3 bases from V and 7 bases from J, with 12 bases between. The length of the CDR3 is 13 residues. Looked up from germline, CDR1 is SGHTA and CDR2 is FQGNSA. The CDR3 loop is CASSFGLIGGYTF. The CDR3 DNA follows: TGTGCCAGCAGCTTCGGTCTAATCGGTGGCTACACCTTC.

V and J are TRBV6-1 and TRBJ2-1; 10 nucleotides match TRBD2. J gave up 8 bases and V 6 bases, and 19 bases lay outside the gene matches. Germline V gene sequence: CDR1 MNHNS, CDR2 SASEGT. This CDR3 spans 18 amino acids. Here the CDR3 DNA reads TGTGCCAGCAGGGCTAGGACTAGCGGCCTTATATTGGCCGATGAGCAGTTCTTC. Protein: CASRARTSGLILADEQFF.

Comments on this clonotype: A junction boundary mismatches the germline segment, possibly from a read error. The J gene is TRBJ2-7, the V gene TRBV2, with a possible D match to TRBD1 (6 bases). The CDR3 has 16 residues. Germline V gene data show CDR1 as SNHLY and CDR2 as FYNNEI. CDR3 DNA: TGTGCCAGCATTGAGACTACATTGACAGGTTCCTACGAGCAGAACTTC. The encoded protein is CASIETTLTGSYEQNF. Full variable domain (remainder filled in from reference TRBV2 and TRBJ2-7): EPEVTQTPSHQVTQMGQEVILRCVPISNHLYFYWYRQILGQKVEFLVSFYNNEISEKSEIFDDQFSVERPDGSNFTLKIRSTKLEDSAMYFCASIETTLTGSYEQNFGPGTRLTVT.

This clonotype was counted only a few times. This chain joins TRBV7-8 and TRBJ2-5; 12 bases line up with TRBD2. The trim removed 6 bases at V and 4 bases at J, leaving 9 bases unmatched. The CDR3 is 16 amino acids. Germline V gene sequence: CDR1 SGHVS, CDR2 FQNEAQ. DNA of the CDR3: TGTGCCAGCAGAGCTCGAAGGACTAGCGGGGCAGAGACCCAGTACTTC. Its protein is CASRARRTSGAETQYF.

In DNA, the CDR3 is TGCAGCGTTGATTTCCCAGCTAACTATGGCTACACCTTC. Translation gives CSVDFPANYGYTF. The rearrangement joins TRBV29-1 to TRBJ1-2; D unresolved. CDR1 is SQVTM, CDR2 ANQGSEA, per germline. V lost 3 bases and J lost 0, with 8 bases in between. The CDR3 is 13 residues long.

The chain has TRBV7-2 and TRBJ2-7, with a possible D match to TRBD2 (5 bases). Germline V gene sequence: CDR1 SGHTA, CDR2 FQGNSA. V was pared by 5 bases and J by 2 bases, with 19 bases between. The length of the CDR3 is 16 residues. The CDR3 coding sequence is TGTGCCAGCAGCCCTACCGGACTCCCGAAGGCCTACGAGCAGTACTTC. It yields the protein CASSPTGLPKAYEQYF.

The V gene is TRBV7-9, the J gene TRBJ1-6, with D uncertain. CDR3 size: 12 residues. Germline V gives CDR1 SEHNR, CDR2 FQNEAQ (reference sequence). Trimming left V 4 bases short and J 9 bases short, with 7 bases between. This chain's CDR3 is CASSYDSSPLHF. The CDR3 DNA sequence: TGTGCCAGCAGCTATGATTCTTCACCCCTCCACTTT.

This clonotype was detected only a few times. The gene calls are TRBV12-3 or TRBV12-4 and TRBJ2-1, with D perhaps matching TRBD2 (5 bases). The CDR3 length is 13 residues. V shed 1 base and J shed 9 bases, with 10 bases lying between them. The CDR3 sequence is CASSLGTESEQFF. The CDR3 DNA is TGTGCCAGCAGTTTAGGGACTGAATCTGAGCAGTTCTTC.

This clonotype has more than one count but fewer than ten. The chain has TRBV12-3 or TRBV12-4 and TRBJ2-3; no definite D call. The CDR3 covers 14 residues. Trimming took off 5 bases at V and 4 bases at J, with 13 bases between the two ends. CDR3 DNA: TGTGCCAGCAGTCCTAGGACCGTCCCAGATACGCAGTATTTT. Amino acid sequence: CASSPRTVPDTQYF.

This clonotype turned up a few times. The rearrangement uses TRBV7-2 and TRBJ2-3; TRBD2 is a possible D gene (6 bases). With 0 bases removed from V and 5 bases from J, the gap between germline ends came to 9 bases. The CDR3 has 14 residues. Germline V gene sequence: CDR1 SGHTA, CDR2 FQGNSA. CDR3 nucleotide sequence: TGTGCCAGCAGCTTAGCGTCGGGGGTAGATACGCAGTATTTT. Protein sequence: CASSLASGVDTQYF.

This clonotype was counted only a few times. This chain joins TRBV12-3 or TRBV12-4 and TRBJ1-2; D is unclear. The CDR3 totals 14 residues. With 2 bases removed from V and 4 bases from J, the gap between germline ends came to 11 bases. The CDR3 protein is CASSLRSIGYGYTF. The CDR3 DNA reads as TGTGCCAGCAGTTTACGGAGTATAGGCTATGGCTACACCTTC.

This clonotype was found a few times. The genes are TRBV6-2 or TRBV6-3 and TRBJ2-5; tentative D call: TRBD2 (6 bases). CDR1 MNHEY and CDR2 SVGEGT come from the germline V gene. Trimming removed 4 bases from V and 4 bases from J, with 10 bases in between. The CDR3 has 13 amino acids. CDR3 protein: CASSWDWGETQYF. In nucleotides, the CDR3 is TGTGCCAGCAGTTGGGACTGGGGAGAGACCCAGTACTTC.

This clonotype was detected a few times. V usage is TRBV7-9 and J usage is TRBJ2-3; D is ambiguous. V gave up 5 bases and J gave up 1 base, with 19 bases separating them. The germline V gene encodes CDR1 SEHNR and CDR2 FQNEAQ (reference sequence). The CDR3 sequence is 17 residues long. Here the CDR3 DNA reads TGTGCCAGCAGCCAGCAGCTTCGGGCGGTGCGCACAGATACGCAGTATTTT. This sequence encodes CASSQQLRAVRTDTQYF.

Written as DNA, the CDR3 is TGTGCCAGCAGTTACCGCAGGGAGGGGAATCAGCCCCAGCATTTT. Translation: CASSYRREGNQPQHF. V is TRBV6-5 and J is TRBJ1-5; tentative D call: TRBD1 (5 bases). Trimming shortened V by 2 bases and J by 4 bases, and 12 bases separated the two germline ends. The CDR3 is 15 amino acids. CDR1 is MNHEY and CDR2 is SVGAGI in the germline V gene.

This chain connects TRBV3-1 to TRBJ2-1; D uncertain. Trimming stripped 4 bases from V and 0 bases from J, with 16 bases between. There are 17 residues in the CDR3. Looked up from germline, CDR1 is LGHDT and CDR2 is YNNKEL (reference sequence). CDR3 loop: CASSRPGGFSSYNEQFF. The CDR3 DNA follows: TGTGCCAGCAGCCGTCCTGGTGGCTTTAGCTCCTACAATGAGCAGTTCTTC.

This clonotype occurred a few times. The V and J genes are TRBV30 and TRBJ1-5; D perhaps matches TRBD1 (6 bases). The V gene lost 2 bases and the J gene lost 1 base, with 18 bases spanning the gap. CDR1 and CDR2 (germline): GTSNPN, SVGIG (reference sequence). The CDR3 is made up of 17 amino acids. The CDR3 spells CAWSPPSTGPSNQPQHF. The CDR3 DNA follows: TGTGCCTGGAGTCCCCCCTCTACAGGGCCGAGCAATCAGCCCCAGCATTTT.

The DNA of the CDR3 is TGTGCCAGCAGCCCCGCGAGACTAGCGGAGAACAATGAGCAGTTCTTC. Translated: CASSPARLAENNEQFF. The chain recombines TRBV7-3 with TRBJ2-1; 9 nucleotides line up with TRBD2. V dropped 5 bases and J dropped 5; count of bases not matched to a gene: 10. This CDR3 has 16 amino acids. Germline CDR1 and CDR2: SGHTA and FQGTGA. Full variable domain (remainder filled in from reference TRBV7-3 and TRBJ2-1): GAGVSQTPSNKVTEKGKYVELRCDPISGHTALYWYRQSLGQGPEFLIYFQGTGAADDSGLPNDRFFAVRPEGSVSTLKIQRTERGDSAVYLCASSPARLAENNEQFFGPGTRLTVL.

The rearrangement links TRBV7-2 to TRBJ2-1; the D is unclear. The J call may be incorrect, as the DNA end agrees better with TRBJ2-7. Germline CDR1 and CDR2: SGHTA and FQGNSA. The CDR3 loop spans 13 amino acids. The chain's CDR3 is CASSPLNIYEQYF. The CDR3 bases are TGTGCCAGCAGCCCTCTTAATATATATGAGCAGTACTTC.

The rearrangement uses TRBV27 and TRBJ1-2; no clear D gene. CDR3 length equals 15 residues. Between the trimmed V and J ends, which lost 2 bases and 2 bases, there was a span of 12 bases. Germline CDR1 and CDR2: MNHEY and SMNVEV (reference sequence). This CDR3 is CASSLTPGGNYGYTF. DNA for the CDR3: TGTGCCAGCAGTTTAACCCCCGGTGGGAACTATGGCTACACCTTC.

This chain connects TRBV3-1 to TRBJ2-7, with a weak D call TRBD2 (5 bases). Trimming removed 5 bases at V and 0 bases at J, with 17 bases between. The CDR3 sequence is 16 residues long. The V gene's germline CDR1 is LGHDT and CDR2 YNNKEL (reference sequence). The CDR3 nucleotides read TGTGCCAGCAGCTTAGTGGCGTCTAGCAGCTCCTACGAGCAGTACTTC. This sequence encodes CASSLVASSSSYEQYF.

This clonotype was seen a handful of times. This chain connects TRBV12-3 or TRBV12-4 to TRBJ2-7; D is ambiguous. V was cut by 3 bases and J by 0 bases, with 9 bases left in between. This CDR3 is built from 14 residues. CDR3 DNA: TGTGCCAGCAGTTTCCAGCTCGTCTCCTACGAGCAGTACTTC. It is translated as CASSFQLVSYEQYF.

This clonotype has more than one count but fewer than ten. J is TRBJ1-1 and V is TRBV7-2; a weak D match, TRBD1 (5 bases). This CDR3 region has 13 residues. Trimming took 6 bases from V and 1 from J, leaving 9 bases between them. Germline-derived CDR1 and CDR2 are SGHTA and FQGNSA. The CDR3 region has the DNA TGTGCCAGCAGGGGTGGGGCGAACACTGAAGCTTTCTTT. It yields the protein CASRGGANTEAFF.

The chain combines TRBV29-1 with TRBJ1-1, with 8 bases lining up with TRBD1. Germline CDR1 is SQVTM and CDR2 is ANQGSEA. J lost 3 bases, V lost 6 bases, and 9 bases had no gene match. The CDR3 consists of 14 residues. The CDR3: CSVLPGQGHTEAFF. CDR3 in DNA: TGCAGCGTCTTGCCTGGACAGGGCCACACTGAAGCTTTCTTT.

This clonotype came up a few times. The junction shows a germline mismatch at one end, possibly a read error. The CDR3, as DNA: TGCGCCTGTACGAACGATGAGGCCCAAAACATTCAGTACTTC. Amino acid sequence: CACTNDEAQNIQYF. The V call is TRBV30, the J call TRBJ2-4; no clear D. CDR3 size: 14 residues. CDR1 and CDR2 (germline): GTSNPN, SVGIG (reference sequence).

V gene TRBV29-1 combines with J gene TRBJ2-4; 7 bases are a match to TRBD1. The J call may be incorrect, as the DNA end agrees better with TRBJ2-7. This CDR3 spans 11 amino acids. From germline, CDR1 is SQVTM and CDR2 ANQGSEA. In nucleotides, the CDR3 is TGCAGTGGACAGGTGAAGTACGAGCAGTACTTC. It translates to CSGQVKYEQYF.

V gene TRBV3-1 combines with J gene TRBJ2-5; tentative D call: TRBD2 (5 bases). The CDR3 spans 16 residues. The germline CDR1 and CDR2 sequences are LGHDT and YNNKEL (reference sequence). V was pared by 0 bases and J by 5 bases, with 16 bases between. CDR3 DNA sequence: TGTGCCAGCAGCCAAGACCTGGACTCACGAGGGGAGACCCAGTACTTC. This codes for CASSQDLDSRGETQYF.

The CDR3 reads CASNLRGGAGEQYF. CDR3 bases: TGTGCCAGCAATCTTAGGGGGGGGGCCGGAGAGCAGTACTTC. The chain is built from TRBV12-3 or TRBV12-4 and TRBJ2-7; perhaps TRBD2 as D (7 bases). CDR3 length equals 14 residues. With 7 bases removed from V and 7 bases from J, the gap between germline ends came to 20 bases.